The text below deals with one T cell receptor (beta chain). This receptor's antigen is unknown. Per-base quality was not reported, and no clone a single base away is much larger than it. TCRbeta CDR3 regions were amplified from genomic DNA by means of the immunoSEQ Assay, a bias-controlled multiplex PCR. Under the source paper's analysis protocol: The number of nucleated cells in each sample was estimated by amplification of reference gene primers within the assay. Sequence reads were collapsed and filtered to measure the absolute abundance of every unique TCRbeta CDR3 rearrangement. For each sample, productive Simpson clonality was calculated as the square root of Simpson's diversity index over productive rearrangements. The table comes from immuneACCESS by way of TCRdb, which keeps in-frame sequences with V and J called. Part of the clones is missing from these tables; in studies checked, under half for an unresolved V gene and the rest for unknown reasons. D and trimming come from the DNA, and the V and J calls and clone size come from that table. The sample table holds some 150,000 clones, of which 70% to 80% were seen once. The ten largest clones add up to under 6% of the sample.

The CDR3 measures 15 amino acids from cysteine to phenylalanine. CDR3 DNA only is kept here, 45 bases in frame from base 1. V sheds 4 bases and J sheds 2 bases, leaving 12 bases between their ends. The germline V gene provides CDR1 SNHLY and CDR2 FYNNEI. The data derive from a study of blood T cell repertoires in COVID-19 (dated by TCRdb to about 2020). Some background on the complete study: The collaborator samples originated in the United States, Italy and Spain and spanned the acute and convalescent phases of COVID-19. The prospective study material was composed of cDNA or gDNA derived from T cells, B-cell-depleted T cells, or PBMCs. The dataset comprised deeply sampled blood TCRbeta repertoires from subjects exposed to, actively infected with, or recovered from COVID-19. The repertoires were released in a freely available public database intended as a resource for research on the immune response to SARS-CoV-2. Samples came from the ongoing ImmuneRACE study (first 160 participants) plus 1,254 subjects from 6 global collaborators. Sample metadata almost always included a de-identified subject ID, COVID-19 status, age in years and sex. Where HLA class I and class II types were available, the types were taken from metadata supplied by the sample provider, not from assay-based typing.

Here is what the overall study found, with its caveats: The amount of clinical and demographic metadata varied by source and participant and was provided uncurated.

The collaborating institutions used their own protocols to collect whole blood in K2EDTA tubes. Collaborator samples were shipped for TCRbeta analysis as frozen whole blood, isolated PBMCs, or DNA extracted from either sample type. Sequenced sample: peripheral blood. Here the chain combines TRBV2 and TRBJ1-5, with the D gene too uncertain to name. This receptor was identified in a woman aged 80 or over with active or convalescent COVID-19. Here the CDR3 is given as CASSAAGVRNQPQHF. The DNA is as follows: TGTGCCAGCAGTGCCGCAGGTGTACGCAATCAGCCCCAGCATTTT.